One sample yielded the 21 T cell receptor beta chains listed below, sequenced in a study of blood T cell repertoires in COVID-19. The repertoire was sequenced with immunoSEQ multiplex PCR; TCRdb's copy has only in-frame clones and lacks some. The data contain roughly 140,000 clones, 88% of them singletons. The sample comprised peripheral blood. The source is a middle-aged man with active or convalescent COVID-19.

The CDR3 DNA follows: TGTGCCAGCTCACCCAGGGGACAGGTGACTTACAATGAGCAGTTCTTC. It is translated as CASSPRGQVTYNEQFF. The rearrangement joins TRBV18 to TRBJ2-1; 8 positions match TRBD1. The CDR3 sequence is 16 residues long. Germline assignment: CDR1 KGHSH and CDR2 LQKENI. The junction had 8 bases not matched to a gene; V was cut back by 3 bases and J by 4 bases.

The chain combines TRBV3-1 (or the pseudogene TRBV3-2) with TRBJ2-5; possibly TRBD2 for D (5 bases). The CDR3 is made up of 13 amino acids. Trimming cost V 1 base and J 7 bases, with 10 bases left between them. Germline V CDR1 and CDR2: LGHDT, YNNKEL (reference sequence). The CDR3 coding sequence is TGTGCCAGCAGCCAAGTGGCCGAGGGGACCCAGTACTTC. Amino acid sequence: CASSQVAEGTQYF.

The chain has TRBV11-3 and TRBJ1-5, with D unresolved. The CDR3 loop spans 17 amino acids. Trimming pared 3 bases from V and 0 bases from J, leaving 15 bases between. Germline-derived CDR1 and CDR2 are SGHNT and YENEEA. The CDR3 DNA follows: TGTGCCAGCAGCTTCGGAAAACGGGTGTATAGCAATCAGCCCCAGCATTTT. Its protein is CASSFGKRVYSNQPQHF.

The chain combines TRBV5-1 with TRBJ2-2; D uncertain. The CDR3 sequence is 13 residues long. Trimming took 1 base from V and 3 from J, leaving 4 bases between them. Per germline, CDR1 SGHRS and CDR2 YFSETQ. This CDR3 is CASSLSDTGELFF. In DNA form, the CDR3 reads TGCGCCAGCAGCTTGAGCGACACCGGGGAGCTGTTTTTT.

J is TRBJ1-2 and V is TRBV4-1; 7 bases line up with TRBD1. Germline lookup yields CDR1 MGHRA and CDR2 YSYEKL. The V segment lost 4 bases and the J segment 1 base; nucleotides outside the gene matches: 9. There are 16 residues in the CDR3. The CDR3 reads CASSLGAQGNNYGYTF. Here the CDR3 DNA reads TGCGCCAGCAGCCTAGGAGCACAGGGGAATAACTATGGCTACACCTTC.

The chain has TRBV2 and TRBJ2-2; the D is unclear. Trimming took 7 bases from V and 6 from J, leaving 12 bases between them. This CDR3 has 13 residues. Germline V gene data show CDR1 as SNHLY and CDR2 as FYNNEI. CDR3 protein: CASTWARPGELFF. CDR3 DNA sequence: TGTGCCAGCACCTGGGCACGGCCCGGGGAGCTGTTTTTT.

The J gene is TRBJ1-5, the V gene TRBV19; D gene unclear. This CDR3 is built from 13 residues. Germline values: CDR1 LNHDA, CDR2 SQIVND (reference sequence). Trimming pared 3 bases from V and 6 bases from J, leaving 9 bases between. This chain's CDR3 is CASSIREGQPQHF. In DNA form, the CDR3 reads TGTGCCAGTAGTATTCGGGAAGGTCAGCCCCAGCATTTT.

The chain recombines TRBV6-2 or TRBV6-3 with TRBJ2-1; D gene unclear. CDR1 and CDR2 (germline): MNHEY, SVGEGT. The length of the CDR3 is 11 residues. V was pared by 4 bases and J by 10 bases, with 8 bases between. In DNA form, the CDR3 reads TGTGCCAGCAGTTCCGTGAGGGAGCAGTTCTTC. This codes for CASSSVREQFF.

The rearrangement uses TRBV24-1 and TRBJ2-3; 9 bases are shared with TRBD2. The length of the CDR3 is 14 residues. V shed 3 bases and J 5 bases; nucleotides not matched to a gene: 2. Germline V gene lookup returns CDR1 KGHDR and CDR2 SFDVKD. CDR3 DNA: TGTGCCACCAGTGATCCTAGCGGGGTAGATACGCAGTATTTT. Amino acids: CATSDPSGVDTQYF.

The CDR3 region has the DNA TGTGCCAGCAGTGTAGGAGGATTCACAGATACGCAGTATTTT. Translated: CASSVGGFTDTQYF. The chain couples TRBV25-1 to TRBJ2-3, with TRBD2 as a possible D gene (5 bases). Germline V gene data show CDR1 as MGHDK and CDR2 as SYGVNS. The CDR3 has 14 residues. The V and J ends lost 4 bases and 2 bases respectively, with 10 bases between them.

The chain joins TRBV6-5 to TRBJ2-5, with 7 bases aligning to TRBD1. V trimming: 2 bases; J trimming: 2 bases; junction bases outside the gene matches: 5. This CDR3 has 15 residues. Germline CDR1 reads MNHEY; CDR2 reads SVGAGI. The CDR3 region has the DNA TGTGCCAGCAGTTACGGGACAGCACTACAAGAGACCCAGTACTTC. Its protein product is CASSYGTALQETQYF.

This chain's CDR3 is CASSYSAGRNYGYTF. For the CDR3, the DNA is TGTGCCAGCAGTTACTCGGCAGGGAGGAACTATGGCTACACCTTC. The chain carries TRBV6-5 and TRBJ1-2, with D perhaps TRBD1 (5 bases). Trimming took 0 bases from V and 2 from J, leaving 10 bases between them. In germline, CDR1 is MNHEY, CDR2 SVGAGI. The CDR3 spans 15 residues.

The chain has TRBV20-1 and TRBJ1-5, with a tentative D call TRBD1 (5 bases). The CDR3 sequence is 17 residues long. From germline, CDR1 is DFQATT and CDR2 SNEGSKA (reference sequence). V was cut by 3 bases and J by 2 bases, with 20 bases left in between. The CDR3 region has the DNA TGCAGTGCTAGTTTAAGGGGTTGGGTGGAAGGCAATCAGCCCCAGCATTTT. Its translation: CSASLRGWVEGNQPQHF.

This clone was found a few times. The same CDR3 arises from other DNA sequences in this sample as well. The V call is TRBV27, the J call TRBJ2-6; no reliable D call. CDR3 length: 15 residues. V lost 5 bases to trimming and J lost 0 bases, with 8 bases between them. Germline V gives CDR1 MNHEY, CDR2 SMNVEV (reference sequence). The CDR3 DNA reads TGTGCCAGCAGTCCCAGAGGCTCTGGGGCCAACGTCCTGACTTTC. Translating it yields CASSPRGSGANVLTF.

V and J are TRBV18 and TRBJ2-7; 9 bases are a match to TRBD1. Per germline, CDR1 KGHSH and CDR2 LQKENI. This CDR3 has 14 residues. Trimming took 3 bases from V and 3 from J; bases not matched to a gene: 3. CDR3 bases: TGTGCCAGCTCACCGGGACAGGGCTACTACGAGCAGTACTTC. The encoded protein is CASSPGQGYYEQYF.

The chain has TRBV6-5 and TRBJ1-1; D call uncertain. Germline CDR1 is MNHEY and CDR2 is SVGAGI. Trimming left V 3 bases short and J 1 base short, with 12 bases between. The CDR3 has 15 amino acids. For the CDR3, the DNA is TGTGCCAGCAGTTATTCGTCAGGTCGGAACACTGAAGCTTTCTTT. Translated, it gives CASSYSSGRNTEAFF.

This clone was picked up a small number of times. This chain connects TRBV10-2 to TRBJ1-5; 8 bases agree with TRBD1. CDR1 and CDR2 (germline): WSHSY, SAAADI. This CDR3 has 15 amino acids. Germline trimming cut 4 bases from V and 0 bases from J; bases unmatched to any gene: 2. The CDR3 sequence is CASSVDRGSNQPQHF. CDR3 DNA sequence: TGCGCCAGCAGTGTAGACAGGGGTAGCAATCAGCCCCAGCATTTT.

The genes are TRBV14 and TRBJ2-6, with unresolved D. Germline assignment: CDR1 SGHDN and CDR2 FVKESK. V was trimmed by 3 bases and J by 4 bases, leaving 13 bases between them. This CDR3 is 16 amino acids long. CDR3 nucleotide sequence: TGTGCCAGCAGCCACCTTTTGAGATCCGGGGCCAACGTCCTGACTTTC. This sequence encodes CASSHLLRSGANVLTF.

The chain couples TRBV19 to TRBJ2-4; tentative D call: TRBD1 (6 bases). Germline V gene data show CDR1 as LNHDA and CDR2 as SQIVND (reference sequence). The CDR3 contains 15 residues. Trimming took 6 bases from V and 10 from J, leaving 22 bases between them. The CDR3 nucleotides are TGTGCCAGTAGAGAATTACAGGGTCCCTCTTTAATTCAGTACTTC. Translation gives CASRELQGPSLIQYF.

The CDR3 nucleotides read TGTGCCACCAGCAGGGGCGGGGCCGGTGAAAAACTGTTTTTT. Protein sequence: CATSRGGAGEKLFF. This sequence joins TRBV15 and TRBJ1-4; D possibly corresponds to TRBD1 (5 bases). V was clipped by 3 bases and J by 7 bases, with 12 bases between them. Germline V gene sequence: CDR1 LNHNV, CDR2 YYDKDF (reference sequence). CDR3 length equals 14 residues.

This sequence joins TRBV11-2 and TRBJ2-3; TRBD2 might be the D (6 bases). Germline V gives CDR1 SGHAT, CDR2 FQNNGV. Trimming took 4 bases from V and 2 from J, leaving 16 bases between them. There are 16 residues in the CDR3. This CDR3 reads CASSSLAGGVTDTQYF. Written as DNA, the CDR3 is TGTGCCAGCAGCTCCTTGGCGGGCGGGGTCACAGATACGCAGTATTTT. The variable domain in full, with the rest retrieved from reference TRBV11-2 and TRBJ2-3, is EAGVAQSPRYKIIEKRQSVAFWCNPISGHATLYWYQQILGQGPKLLIQFQNNGVVDDSQLPKDRFSAERLKGVDSTLKIQPAKLEDSAVYLCASSSLAGGVTDTQYFGPGTRLTVL.